Included here is one T cell receptor (beta chain) sequence, with context. Its matching antigen is unknown. These data come from a study of T cells in narcolepsy. Study context: Patients with NT1 or NT2 and healthy control donors were enrolled. Study-wide results and caveats: Healthy controls reportedly lacked the autoreactive clonotypes serially found in patients' blood. Autoreactive HCRT-specific and TRIB2-specific clonotypes were marked in same-patient CSF-versus-blood CD4+ comparisons. Some memory CD4+ repertoires had no autoreactive clone sequences.

Sequenced by immunoSEQ multiplex PCR; TCRdb stores in-frame clones only, minus some. Counted here are 25,000 or so clones, approximately 80% occurring once; the ten biggest clones make up 3.4%. The CDR3 length is 14 residues. The V segment lost 1 base and the J segment 10 bases; nucleotides outside the gene matches: 6. The germline V gene encodes CDR1 SGHTA and CDR2 FQGNSA. This rearrangement joins TRBV7-2 to TRBJ1-4; TRBD1 matches 7 bases. This clonotype originated in a human donor with narcolepsy. Sequencing input: CD45RA- memory CD4+ T cells from PBMCs. The CDR3 region has the DNA TGTGCCAGCAGCTTAGAGGGGGCGCGAGGAAAACTGTTTTTT. The encoded protein is CASSLEGARGKLFF.